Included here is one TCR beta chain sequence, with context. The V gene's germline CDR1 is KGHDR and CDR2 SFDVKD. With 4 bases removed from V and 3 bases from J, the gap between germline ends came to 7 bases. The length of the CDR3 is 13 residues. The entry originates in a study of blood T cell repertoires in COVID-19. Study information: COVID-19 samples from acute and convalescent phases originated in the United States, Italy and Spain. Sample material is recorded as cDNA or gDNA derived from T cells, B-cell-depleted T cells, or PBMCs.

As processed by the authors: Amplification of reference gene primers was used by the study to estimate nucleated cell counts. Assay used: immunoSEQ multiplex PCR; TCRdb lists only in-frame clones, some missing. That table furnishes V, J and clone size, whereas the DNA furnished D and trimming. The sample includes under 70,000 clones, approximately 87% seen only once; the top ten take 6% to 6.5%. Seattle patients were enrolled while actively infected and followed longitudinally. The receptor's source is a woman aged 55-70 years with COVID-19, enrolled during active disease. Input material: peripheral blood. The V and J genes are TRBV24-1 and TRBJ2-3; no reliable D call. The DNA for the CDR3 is TGTGCCACCAGTGAAGGAGTGACAGATACGCAGTATTTT. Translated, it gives CATSEGVTDTQYF.